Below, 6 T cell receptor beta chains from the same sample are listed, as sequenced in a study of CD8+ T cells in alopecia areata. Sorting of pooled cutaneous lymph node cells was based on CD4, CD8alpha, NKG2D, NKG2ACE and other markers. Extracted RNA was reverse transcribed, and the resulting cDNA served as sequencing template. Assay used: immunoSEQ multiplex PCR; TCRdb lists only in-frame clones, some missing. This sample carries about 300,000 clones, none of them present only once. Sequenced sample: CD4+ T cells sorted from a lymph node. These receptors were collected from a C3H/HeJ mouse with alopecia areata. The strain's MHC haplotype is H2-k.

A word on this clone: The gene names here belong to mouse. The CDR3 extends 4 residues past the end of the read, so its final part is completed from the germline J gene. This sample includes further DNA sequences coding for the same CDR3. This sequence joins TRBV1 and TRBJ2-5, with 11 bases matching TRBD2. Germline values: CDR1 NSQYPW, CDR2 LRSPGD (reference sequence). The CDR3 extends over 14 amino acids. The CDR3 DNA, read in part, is TGCACCTGCAGTGGGACTGGGGGGCGGGAC. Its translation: CTCSGTGGRD. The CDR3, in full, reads CTCSGTGGRDTQYF.

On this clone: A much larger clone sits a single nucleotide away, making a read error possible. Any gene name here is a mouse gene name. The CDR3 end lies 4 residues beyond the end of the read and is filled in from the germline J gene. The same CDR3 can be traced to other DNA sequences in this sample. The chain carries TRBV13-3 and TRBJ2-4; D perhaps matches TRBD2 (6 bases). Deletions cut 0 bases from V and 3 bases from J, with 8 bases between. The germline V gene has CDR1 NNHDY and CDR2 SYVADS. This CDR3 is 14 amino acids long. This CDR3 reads CASSDAGDQNTLYF. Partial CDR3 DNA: TGTGCCAGCAGTGATGCTGGGGACCAAAAC.

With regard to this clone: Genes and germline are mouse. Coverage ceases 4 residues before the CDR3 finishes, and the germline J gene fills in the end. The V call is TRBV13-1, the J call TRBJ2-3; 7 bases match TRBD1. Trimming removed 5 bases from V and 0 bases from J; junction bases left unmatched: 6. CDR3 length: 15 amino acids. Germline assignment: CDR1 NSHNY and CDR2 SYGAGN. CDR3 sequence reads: CASSDRAGSAETLYF. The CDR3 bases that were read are TGTGCCAGCAGCGACAGGGCAGGTAGTGCAGAA.

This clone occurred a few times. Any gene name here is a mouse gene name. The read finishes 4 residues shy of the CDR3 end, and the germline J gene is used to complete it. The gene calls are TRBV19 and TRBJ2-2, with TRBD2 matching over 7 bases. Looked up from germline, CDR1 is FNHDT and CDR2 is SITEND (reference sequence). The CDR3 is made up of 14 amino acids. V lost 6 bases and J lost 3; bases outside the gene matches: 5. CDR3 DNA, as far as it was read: TGTGCCAGCACCCCGGGACTGTACACCGGG. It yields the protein CASTPGLYTG. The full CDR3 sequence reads CASTPGLYTGQLYF.

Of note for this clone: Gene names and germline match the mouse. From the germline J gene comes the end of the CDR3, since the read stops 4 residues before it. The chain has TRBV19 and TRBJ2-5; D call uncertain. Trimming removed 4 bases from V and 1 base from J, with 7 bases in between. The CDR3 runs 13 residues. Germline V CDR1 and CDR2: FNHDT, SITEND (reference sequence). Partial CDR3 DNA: TGTGCCAGCAGTTCTGACTACCAAGAC. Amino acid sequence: CASSSDYQD. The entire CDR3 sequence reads CASSSDYQDTQYF.

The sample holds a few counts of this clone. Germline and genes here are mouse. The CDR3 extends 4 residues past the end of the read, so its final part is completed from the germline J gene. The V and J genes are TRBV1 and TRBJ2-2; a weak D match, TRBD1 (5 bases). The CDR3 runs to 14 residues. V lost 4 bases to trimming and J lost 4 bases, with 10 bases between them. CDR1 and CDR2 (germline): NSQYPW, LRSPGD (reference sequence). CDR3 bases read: TGCACCTGCAGTGAGGGGTTGAGCACCGGG. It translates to CTCSEGLSTG. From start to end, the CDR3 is CTCSEGLSTGQLYF.